This T cell receptor beta chain emerged from a study of T cell repertoires in cytomegalovirus infection. The sample holds a few counts of this clonotype. What it recognizes is unknown. Looked up from germline, CDR1 is KGHSH and CDR2 is LQKENI. The CDR3 runs 18 residues. V lost 4 bases to trimming and J lost 2 bases, with 20 bases between them. TCRdb re-called the reads with MiXCR, one entry per CDR3 protein. The table lists fewer than 1,000,000 distinct CDR3 sequences, roughly 30% of them singletons. The clonotype originates from a human donor in good health (CMV status not recorded). Some clones in this sample may be carry-over from other donors' samples. V and J are TRBV18 and TRBJ2-2; possible D gene TRBD2, 5 bases. The sample consisted of cultured CD8+ T cells from PBMCs, taken from culture after CMV antigen stimulation. CDR3 in DNA: TGTGCCAGCTCACTTTCTGGATCCGGGATGGTAAACACCGGGGAGCTGTTTTTT. Translated: CASSLSGSGMVNTGELFF.